This record covers a single T cell receptor beta chain. The antigen is undetermined. The donors were members of the validation cohort comprising 100 to 150 subjects, separate from the roughly 680-subject first cohort. Germline loops: CDR1 SEHNR, CDR2 FQNEAQ (reference sequence). The V end was cut by 3 bases, the J end by 6 bases, with 18 bases between. The CDR3 covers 16 residues. This sample is part of a study of cytomegalovirus exposure and HLA in healthy donors. Study-level points and caveats: One later analysis, an examination of the 90 to 150 validation repertoires, found that first-cohort TCR clusters tended to co-occur in them. Most TCR sequences proved rare, with some public TCRs found in many donors.

The protocol was immunoSEQ multiplex PCR, while the TCRdb copy is restricted to in-frame clones and leaves out a portion. The table has over 85,000 clones, approximately 88% seen once. The rearrangement uses TRBV7-9 and TRBJ2-1, with D perhaps matching TRBD1 (6 bases). This clonotype was sampled from a woman in her twenties or thirties in good health and CMV-seropositive. Material for sequencing was PBMCs. This CDR3 is CASSLRGGSSANEQFF. The CDR3, as DNA: TGTGCCAGCAGCTTGCGAGGGGGATCAAGCGCCAATGAGCAGTTCTTC.